This T cell receptor (beta chain) was captured by sequencing in a study of blood T cells in healthy people across ages. Per germline, CDR1 SNHLY and CDR2 FYNNEI. The CDR3 extends over 15 amino acids. Primers used in a second PCR of roughly 6 to 12 cycles were a sample-barcoded 5' primer and a J-beta primer mix. Each CDR3 protein gets one entry after TCRdb re-called the 5' RACE reads with MiXCR. The sample has some 560,000 distinct CDR3 sequences; about 25% are singletons. PBMCs numbering at least 6 million were isolated per sample. The same sample was also studied in work on T cells of mothers and their children.

The chain uses TRBV2 and TRBJ2-5; possibly TRBD1 or TRBD2 for D (6 bases each). The end of the DNA is better explained by TRBJ2-7, so the J call may be wrong. The source is a boy aged 2 to 10 in good health. The source material was blood. The CDR3 sequence is CASGGLQESSYEQYF. The CDR3 DNA sequence: TGTGCCAGTGGGGGGCTGCAGGAAAGCTCCTACGAGCAGTACTTC.